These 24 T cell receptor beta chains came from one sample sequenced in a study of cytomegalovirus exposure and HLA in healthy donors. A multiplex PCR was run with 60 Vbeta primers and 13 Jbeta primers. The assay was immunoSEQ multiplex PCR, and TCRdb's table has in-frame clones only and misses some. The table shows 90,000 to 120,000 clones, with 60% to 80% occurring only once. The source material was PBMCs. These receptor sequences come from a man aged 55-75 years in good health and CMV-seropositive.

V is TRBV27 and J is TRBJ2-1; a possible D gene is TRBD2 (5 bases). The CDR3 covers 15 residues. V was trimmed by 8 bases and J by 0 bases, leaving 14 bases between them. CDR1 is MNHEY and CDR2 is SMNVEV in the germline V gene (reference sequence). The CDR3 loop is CASRSGESSYNEQFF. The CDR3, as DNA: TGTGCCAGCCGATCCGGGGAAAGCTCCTACAATGAGCAGTTCTTC.

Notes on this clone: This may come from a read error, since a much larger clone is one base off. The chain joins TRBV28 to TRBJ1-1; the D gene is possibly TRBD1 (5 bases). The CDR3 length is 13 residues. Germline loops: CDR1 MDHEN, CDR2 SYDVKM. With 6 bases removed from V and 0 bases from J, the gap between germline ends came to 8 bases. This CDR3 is CASRRQMNTEAFF. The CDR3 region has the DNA TGTGCCAGCAGGCGACAGATGAACACTGAAGCTTTCTTT.

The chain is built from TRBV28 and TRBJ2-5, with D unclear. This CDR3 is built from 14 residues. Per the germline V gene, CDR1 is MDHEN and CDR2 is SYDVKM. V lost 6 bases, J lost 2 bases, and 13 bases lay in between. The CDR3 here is CASSPHTDQETQYF. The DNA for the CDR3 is TGTGCCAGCAGCCCCCATACAGATCAAGAGACCCAGTACTTC.

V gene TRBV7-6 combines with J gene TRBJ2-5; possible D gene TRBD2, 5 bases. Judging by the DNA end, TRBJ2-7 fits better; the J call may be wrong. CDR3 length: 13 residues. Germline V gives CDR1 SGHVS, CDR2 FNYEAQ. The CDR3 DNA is TGTGCCAGCAGCTCGGACTCCTCCTACGAGCAGTACTTC. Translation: CASSSDSSYEQYF.

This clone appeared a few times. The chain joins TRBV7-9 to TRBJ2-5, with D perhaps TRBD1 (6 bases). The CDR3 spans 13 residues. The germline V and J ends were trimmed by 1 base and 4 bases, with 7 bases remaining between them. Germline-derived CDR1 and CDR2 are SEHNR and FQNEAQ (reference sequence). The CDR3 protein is CASSLGGGETQYF. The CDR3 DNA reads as TGTGCCAGCAGCTTAGGAGGGGGAGAGACCCAGTACTTC.

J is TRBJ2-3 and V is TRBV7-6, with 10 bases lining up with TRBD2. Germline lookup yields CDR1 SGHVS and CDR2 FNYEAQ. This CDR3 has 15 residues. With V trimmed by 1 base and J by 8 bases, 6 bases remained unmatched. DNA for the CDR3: TGTGCCAGCAGCTTAGACTTAGCGGGGGGATCTACGCAGTATTTT. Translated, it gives CASSLDLAGGSTQYF.

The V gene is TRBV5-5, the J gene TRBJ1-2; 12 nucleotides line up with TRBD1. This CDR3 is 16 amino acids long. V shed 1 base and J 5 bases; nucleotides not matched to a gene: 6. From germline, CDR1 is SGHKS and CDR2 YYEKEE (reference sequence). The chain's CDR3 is CASSLMGQGASYGYTF. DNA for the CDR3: TGTGCCAGCAGCTTGATGGGACAGGGGGCTAGTTATGGCTACACCTTC.

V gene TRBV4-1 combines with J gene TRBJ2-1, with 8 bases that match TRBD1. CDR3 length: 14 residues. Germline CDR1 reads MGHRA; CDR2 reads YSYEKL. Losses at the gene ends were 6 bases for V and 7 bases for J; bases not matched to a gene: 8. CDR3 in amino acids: CASRFSGGRNEQFF. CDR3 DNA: TGCGCCAGCAGGTTTTCAGGGGGCAGGAATGAGCAGTTCTTC.

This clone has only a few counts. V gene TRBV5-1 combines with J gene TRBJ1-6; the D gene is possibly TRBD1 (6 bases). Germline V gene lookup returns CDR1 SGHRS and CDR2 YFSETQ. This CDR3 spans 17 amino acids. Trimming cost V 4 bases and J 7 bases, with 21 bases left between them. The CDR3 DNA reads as TGCGCCAGCAGCCAGGGGCGACAGACAATACAGAATTCACCCCTCCACTTT. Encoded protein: CASSQGRQTIQNSPLHF.

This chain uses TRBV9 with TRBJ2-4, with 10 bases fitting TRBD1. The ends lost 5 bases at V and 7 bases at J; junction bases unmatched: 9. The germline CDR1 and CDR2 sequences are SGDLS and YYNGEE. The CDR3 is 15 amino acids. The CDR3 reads CASSLDRGTYNIQYF. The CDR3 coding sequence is TGTGCCAGCAGTCTGGACAGGGGGACGTACAACATTCAGTACTTC.

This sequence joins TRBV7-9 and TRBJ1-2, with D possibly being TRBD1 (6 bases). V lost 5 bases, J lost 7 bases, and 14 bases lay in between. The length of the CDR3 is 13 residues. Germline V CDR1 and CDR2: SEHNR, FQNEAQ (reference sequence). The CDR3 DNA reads TGTGCCAGCAGCCCTTCCCGGGACACTGGCTACACCTTC. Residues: CASSPSRDTGYTF.

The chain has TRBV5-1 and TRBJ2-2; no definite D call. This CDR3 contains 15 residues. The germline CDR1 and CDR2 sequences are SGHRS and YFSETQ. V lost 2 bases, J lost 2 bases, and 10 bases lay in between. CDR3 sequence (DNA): TGCGCCAGCAGCTTAGACACTTACAACACCGGGGAGCTGTTTTTT. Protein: CASSLDTYNTGELFF.

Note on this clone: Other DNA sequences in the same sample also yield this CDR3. CDR3 nucleotide sequence: TGTGCCAGCAGACTAGGGGGACGGGACAGGAATTCACCCCTCCACTTT. This encodes CASRLGGRDRNSPLHF. The gene calls are TRBV5-4 and TRBJ1-6; TRBD1 aligns across 8 bases. V trimming: 5 bases; J trimming: 7 bases; junction bases outside the gene matches: 11. The CDR3 loop spans 16 amino acids. Germline values: CDR1 SGHNT, CDR2 YYREEE (reference sequence). The full variable domain, rest sourced from reference TRBV5-4 and TRBJ1-6, is ETGVTQSPTHLIKTRGQQVTLRCSSQSGHNTVSWYQQALGQGPQFIFQYYREEENGRGNFPPRFSGLQFPNYSSELNVNALELDDSALYLCASRLGGRDRNSPLHFGNGTRLTVT.

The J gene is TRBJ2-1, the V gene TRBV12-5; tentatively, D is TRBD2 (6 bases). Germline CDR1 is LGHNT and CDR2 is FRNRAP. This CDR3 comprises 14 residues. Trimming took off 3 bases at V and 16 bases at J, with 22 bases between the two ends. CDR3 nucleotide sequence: TGTGCTAGTGGTTTACGGGGGTTAGGACCCTCTGAATTCTTC. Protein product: CASGLRGLGPSEFF.

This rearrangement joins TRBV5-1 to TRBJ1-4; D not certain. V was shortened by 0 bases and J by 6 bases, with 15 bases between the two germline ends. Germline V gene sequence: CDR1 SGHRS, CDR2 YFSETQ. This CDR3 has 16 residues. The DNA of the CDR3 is TGCGCCAGCAGCTTGGGGACGGCAGGAGCGGATGAAAAACTGTTTTTT. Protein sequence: CASSLGTAGADEKLFF.

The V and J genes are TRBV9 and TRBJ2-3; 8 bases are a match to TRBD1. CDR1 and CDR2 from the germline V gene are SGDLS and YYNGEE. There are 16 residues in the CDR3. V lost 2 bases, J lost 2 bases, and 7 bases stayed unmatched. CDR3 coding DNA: TGTGCCAGCAGCGTCACAGGGGGTCTGGACACAGATACGCAGTATTTT. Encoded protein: CASSVTGGLDTDTQYF.

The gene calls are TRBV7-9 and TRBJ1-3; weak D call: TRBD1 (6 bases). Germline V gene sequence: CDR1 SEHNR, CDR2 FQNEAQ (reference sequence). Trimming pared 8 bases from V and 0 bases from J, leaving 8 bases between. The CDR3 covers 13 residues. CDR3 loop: CASGQISGNTIYF. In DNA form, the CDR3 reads TGTGCCAGCGGACAGATCTCTGGAAACACCATATATTTT.

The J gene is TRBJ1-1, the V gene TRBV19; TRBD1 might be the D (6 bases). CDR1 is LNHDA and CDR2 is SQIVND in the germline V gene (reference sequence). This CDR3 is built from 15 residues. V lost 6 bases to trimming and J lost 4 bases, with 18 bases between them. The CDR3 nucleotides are TGTGCCAGTAGCCCCTACCAGAGGGGGGGCACTGAAGCTTTCTTT. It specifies CASSPYQRGGTEAFF.

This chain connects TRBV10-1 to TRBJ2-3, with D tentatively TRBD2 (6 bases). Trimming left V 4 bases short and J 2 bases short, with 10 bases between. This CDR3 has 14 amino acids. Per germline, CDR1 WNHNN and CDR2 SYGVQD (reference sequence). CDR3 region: CASSAGGYTDTQYF. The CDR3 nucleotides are TGCGCCAGCAGTGCCGGGGGTTACACAGATACGCAGTATTTT.

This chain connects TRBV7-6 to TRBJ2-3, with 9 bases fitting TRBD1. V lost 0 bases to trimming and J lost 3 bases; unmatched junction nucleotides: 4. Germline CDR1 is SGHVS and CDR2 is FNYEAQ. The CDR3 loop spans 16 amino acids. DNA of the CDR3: TGTGCCAGCAGCTTAGCAACGGGACAGGGAACAGATACGCAGTATTTT. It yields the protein CASSLATGQGTDTQYF.

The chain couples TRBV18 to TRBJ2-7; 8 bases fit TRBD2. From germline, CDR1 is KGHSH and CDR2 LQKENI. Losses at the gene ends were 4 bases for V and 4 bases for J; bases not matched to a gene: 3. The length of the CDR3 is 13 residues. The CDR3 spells CASSLREVYEQYF. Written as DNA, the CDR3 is TGTGCCAGCTCACTGCGGGAGGTTTACGAGCAGTACTTC.

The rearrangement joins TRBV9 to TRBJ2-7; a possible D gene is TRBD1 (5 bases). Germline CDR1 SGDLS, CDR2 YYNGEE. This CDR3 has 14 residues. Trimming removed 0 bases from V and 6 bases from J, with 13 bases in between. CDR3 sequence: CASSVGRGNVEQYF. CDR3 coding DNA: TGTGCCAGCAGCGTAGGAAGGGGAAATGTCGAGCAGTACTTC.

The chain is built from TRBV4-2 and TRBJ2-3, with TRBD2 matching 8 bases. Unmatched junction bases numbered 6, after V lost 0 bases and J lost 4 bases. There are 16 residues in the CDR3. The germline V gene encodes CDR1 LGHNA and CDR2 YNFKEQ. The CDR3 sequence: CASSQETGGQADTQYF. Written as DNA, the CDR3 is TGTGCCAGCAGCCAAGAGACGGGGGGGCAGGCAGATACGCAGTATTTT.

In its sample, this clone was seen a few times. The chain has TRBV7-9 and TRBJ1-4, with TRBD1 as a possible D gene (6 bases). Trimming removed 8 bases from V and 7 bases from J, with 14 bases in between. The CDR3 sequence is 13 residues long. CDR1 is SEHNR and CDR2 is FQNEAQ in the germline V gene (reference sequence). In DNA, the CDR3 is TGTGCCAGCGCAGGACAGATCGGTGAAAAACTGTTTTTT. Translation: CASAGQIGEKLFF.